The source of this TCR beta chain is a study of regulatory T cells in long-lasting Graves disease. Sample time point: persistent/refractory GD, antithyroid drugs over 5 years with positive TRAb. PBMC RNA was the source of the TCR library. Diagnosis followed American Thyroid Association guidelines for Graves' disease. Those enrolled as patients came out of an endocrinology department in Xi'an, China. Arm-PCR of CDR3 regions and iRepertoire HTBI primers were the basis on which TCR beta libraries were built. One entry per CDR3 protein results from TCRdb running MiXCR on the multiplex PCR reads. The sample has a few hundred thousand distinct CDR3 sequences; more than 20% are singletons. This clonotype came up many times. What it recognizes is unknown. The V and J ends lost 4 bases and 2 bases, in that order; junction bases with no gene match: 9. CDR1 SGDLS and CDR2 YYNGEE come from the germline V gene. This CDR3 is 17 amino acids long.

Study results and limitations: Accuracy was perhaps lowered by the small sample size.

The clonotype originates from a female donor with Graves disease. This material consisted of peripheral blood mononuclear cells (PBMCs), taken when the disease was refractory, from a patient treated with antithyroid drugs. This rearrangement joins TRBV9 to TRBJ2-6, with 7 bases aligning to TRBD1. The CDR3 bases are TGTGCCAGCAGCTTCAAGGGGGCGCGGGCTGGGGCCAACGTCCTGACTTTC. This sequence encodes CASSFKGARAGANVLTF.